A selection of T cell receptor beta chains follows, all from one sample in a study of CD8 T cells in ankylosing spondylitis. TCRdb recomputed calls from the 5' RACE reads with MiXCR, one row per CDR3 protein. The data contain some 270,000 distinct CDR3 sequences, under 20% of them singletons. The sequenced sample was blood, either unsorted or a sorted T cell fraction (not recorded which). The receptor source for this set is a male donor with ankylosing spondylitis or in good health (not recorded which). The CDR3 runs from the conserved cysteine through the conserved F or W. The D gene is left open where the match is weak. Expanded clones get a size class; other rows say once, few or many, or leave the size out.

-	TRBJ1-2	TRBV29-1	many	TGCAGCGTTAGGCTCAACTATGGCTACACCTTC	CSVRLNYGYTF
TRBD2	TRBJ2-7	TRBV4-3	few	TGCGCCAGCAGCGCGGGACTAGCGTACGAGCAGTACTTC	CASSAGLAYEQYF
TRBD2	TRBJ2-1	TRBV29-1	few	TGCAGCGTTGATGGCCGGAGGGAGGGCCGTTACAATGAGCAGTTCTTC	CSVDGRREGRYNEQFF
TRBD1	TRBJ1-5	TRBV9	few	TGTGCCAGCAGCGTCCAAGGACAGGGAAATCAGCCCCAGCATTTT	CASSVQGQGNQPQHF
-	TRBJ2-7	TRBV12-3/TRBV12-4	few	TGTGCCAGCAGTTCGGTCAGGGATTCCACCTACGAGCAGTACTTC	CASSSVRDSTYEQYF
-	TRBJ2-7	TRBV7-3	-	TGTGCCAGCAGCTTAATGCATGGGTCCTACGAGCAGTACTTC	CASSLMHGSYEQYF
-	TRBJ1-1	TRBV29-1	few	TGCAGCGTTGGGGAGGGGGAGGCTGAAGCTTTCTTT	CSVGEGEAEAFF
TRBD2	TRBJ2-2	TRBV12-5	-	TGTGCTAGTGGTTTACTAGCGGGAGGGGCCACCGGGGAGCTGTTTTTT	CASGLLAGGATGELFF
-	TRBJ2-3	TRBV5-1	many	TGCGCCAGCAGCTCGGGCCCTAACCTAAGCACAGATACGCAGTATTTT	CASSSGPNLSTDTQYF
-	TRBJ2-5	TRBV6-1	-	TGTGCCAGCAGTGAACGTTCGTTACAAGAGACCCAGTACTTC	CASSERSLQETQYF
TRBD2	TRBJ2-3	TRBV4-1	few	TGCGCCAGCAGCCTGGGCGGGAGGGATTTAGATACGCAGTATTTT	CASSLGGRDLDTQYF
-	TRBJ2-3	TRBV20-1	-	TGCAGTGCTAGAGGGCTTGGGGCAGATACGCAGTATTTT	CSARGLGADTQYF
-	TRBJ2-1	TRBV20-1	-	TGCAGTGCCTTTGAGCAGTTCTTC	CSAFEQFF
TRBD2	TRBJ2-3	TRBV4-3	few	TGCGCCAGCAGCCAGGCTGACGGGCTAGCGGTGACAGATACGCAGTATTTT	CASSQADGLAVTDTQYF
TRBD2	TRBJ2-7	TRBV7-3	many	TGTGCCAGCAGCTTAACGGGGGGGGACCGCCTTTACTTC	CASSLTGGDRLYF
-	TRBJ1-1	TRBV27	-	TGTGCCAGTGCTTGGGTTGGGGGCTCTGAAGCTTTCTTT	CASAWVGGSEAFF
-	TRBJ2-1	TRBV21-1	-	TGTGCCAGCACCCCCTGGGACAGGCGGGGCGGGTGGTCTGAGCAGTTCTTC	CASTPWDRRGGWSEQFF
TRBD2	TRBJ2-7	TRBV27	few	TGTGCCAGCAGTTTGCGGCGGGAGAACTACGAGCAGTACTTC	CASSLRRENYEQYF
TRBD2	TRBJ2-1	TRBV19	few	TGTGCCAGTAGTATTTCGGCGGGAGAATATTACAATGAGCAGTTCTTC	CASSISAGEYYNEQFF
-	TRBJ2-7	TRBV11-2	-	TGTGCCAGCATGGGAGTTTGGACCTACGAGCAGTACTTC	CASMGVWTYEQYF
TRBD2	TRBJ2-5	TRBV28	-	TGTGCCAGCAGCCCCGGGGGGGATAGTGAGACCCAGTACTTC	CASSPGGDSETQYF
-	TRBJ2-5	TRBV9	many	TGTGCCAGCAGCGGGGAGGTTTATGAGACCCAGTACTTC	CASSGEVYETQYF
-	TRBJ2-7	TRBV19	-	TGTGCCAGTAGTATAGAGGGACTCTCCTACGAGCAGTACTTC	CASSIEGLSYEQYF
-	TRBJ2-7	TRBV21-1	-	TGTGCCAGCACGCAAGGGGGACAGGGGGCAGCGGAGCAGTACTTC	CASTQGGQGAAEQYF
-	TRBJ2-3	TRBV10-1	-	TGCGCCAGCAGTGAAGGGATTGGGGTAACAGATACGCAGTATTTT	CASSEGIGVTDTQYF
-	TRBJ2-4	TRBV4-1	few	TGCGCCAGCAGCCACGGAGGGGGCGAGGCTTTTCAGTACTTC	CASSHGGGEAFQYF
-	TRBJ2-1	TRBV24-1	many	TGTGCCACCAGTGCACGACTGGACTCCTACAATGAGCAGTTCTTC	CATSARLDSYNEQFF
-	TRBJ1-1	TRBV20-1	few	TGCAGTGCTAGAACAGGGAGGAGCACTGAAGCTTTCTTT	CSARTGRSTEAFF
TRBD1	TRBJ2-7	TRBV7-8	-	TGTGCCAGCAGCCCCCCGGGACAGGGTCACTACGAGCAGTACTTC	CASSPPGQGHYEQYF
-	TRBJ2-1	TRBV29-1	-	TGCAGCGTTGAAGAAGCGGAGCTTTACAATGAGCAGTTCTTC	CSVEEAELYNEQFF
-	TRBJ2-7	TRBV7-9	-	TGTGCCAGCAGCAAGGAGAGCGCCTACGAGCAGTACTTC	CASSKESAYEQYF
TRBD1	TRBJ1-1	TRBV7-9	many	TGTGCCAGCAGCCCCAGGGACAGTGTGAACACTGAAGCTTTCTTT	CASSPRDSVNTEAFF
-	TRBJ2-7	TRBV15	-	TGTGCCACCAGCAGAGACAGAAGCTACGAGCAGTACTTC	CATSRDRSYEQYF